A single sample gave rise to the 5 T cell receptor beta chains below, sequenced in a study of technical replicates of blood from several donors. TCRdb's table, derived via immunoSEQ multiplex PCR, lists solely in-frame clones and lacks some. This table holds over 55,000 clones, about 94% found once. The specimen sequenced was PBMCs. The receptors here all came from a human donor in good health. Some clones in this sample may be carry-over from other donors' samples.

The CDR3 sequence: CASSQEEGLAGGYNEQFF. CDR3 bases: TGCGCCAGCAGCCAAGAGGAGGGACTAGCGGGAGGATACAATGAGCAGTTCTTC. The chain couples TRBV4-1 to TRBJ2-1; 15 bases align to TRBD2. The V gene end was trimmed by 0 bases and the J gene end by 4 bases; junction bases not matched to a gene: 4. In germline, CDR1 is MGHRA, CDR2 YSYEKL. This CDR3 is 18 amino acids long.

The chain has TRBV5-5 and TRBJ1-6, with D possibly being TRBD1 (5 bases). There are 14 residues in the CDR3. Germline values: CDR1 SGHKS, CDR2 YYEKEE (reference sequence). Trimming removed 2 bases from V and 8 bases from J, with 11 bases in between. DNA of the CDR3: TGTGCCAGCAGCTTCAGGCAGGGATATTCACCCCTCCACTTT. This encodes CASSFRQGYSPLHF. The whole variable domain, filled in from reference TRBV5-5 and TRBJ1-6, reads DAGVTQSPTHLIKTRGQQVTLRCSPISGHKSVSWYQQVLGQGPQFIFQYYEKEERGRGNFPDRFSARQFPNYSSELNVNALLLGDSALYLCASSFRQGYSPLHFGNGTRLTVT.

The gene calls are TRBV11-2 and TRBJ2-7; 9 nucleotides line up with TRBD2. With 6 bases clipped from V and 4 bases from J, the junction kept 13 bases outside the gene matches. The V gene's germline CDR1 is SGHAT and CDR2 FQNNGV. The CDR3 totals 16 residues. The CDR3 is CASRKPGGGARYEQYF. CDR3 nucleotide sequence: TGTGCCAGCAGAAAACCGGGCGGGGGGGCTAGGTACGAGCAGTACTTC.

CDR3 protein: CAWSLAGGGGTDTQYF. DNA for the CDR3: TGTGCCTGGAGTCTAGCGGGAGGGGGGGGCACAGATACGCAGTATTTT. This chain links TRBV30 with TRBJ2-3; TRBD2 aligns across 12 bases. The CDR3 totals 16 residues. The trim removed 2 bases at V and 1 base at J, leaving 4 bases unmatched. The V gene's germline CDR1 is GTSNPN and CDR2 SVGIG (reference sequence).

The chain combines TRBV11-2 with TRBJ2-5, with 7 bases aligning to TRBD1. The CDR3 length is 16 residues. J gave up 5 bases and V 5 bases, and 14 bases lay outside the gene matches. The V gene's germline CDR1 is SGHAT and CDR2 FQNNGV. CDR3 sequence (DNA): TGTGCCAGCAGCCCCCGCGTGAGGGGGCTGGGGGAGACCCAGTACTTC. It yields the protein CASSPRVRGLGETQYF. Together with reference TRBV11-2 and TRBJ2-5, the CDR3 gives the full variable domain: EAGVAQSPRYKIIEKRQSVAFWCNPISGHATLYWYQQILGQGPKLLIQFQNNGVVDDSQLPKDRFSAERLKGVDSTLKIQPAKLEDSAVYLCASSPRVRGLGETQYFGPGTRLLVL.